This T cell receptor (beta chain) appears in the sequencing data of a study of blood T cell repertoires in COVID-19. About the study: Specimens from acute and convalescent COVID-19 originated in the United States, Italy and Spain. From T cells, B-cell-depleted T cells, or PBMCs came the material, which was cDNA or gDNA.

Participant-reported clinical history was the basis for cohort assignment. CDR3 size: 16 residues. Germline assignment: CDR1 SGHNT and CDR2 YENEEA. V dropped 5 bases and J dropped 5; count of bases not matched to a gene: 11. Per the authors' pipeline: It was from reference gene primer amplification that nucleated cell counts were estimated. Using immunoSEQ multiplex PCR, the repertoire was profiled, and TCRdb retains in-frame clones only, with some absent. The V and J calls and clone size were taken over from that table, and D and trimming were inferred from the DNA. Counted here are some 270,000 clones, around 85% occurring once; the ten biggest clones make up over 7.5%.

The receptor was isolated from a woman between 45 and 60 years old with acute COVID-19. Material: PBMCs or T cells enriched from blood (not recorded which). This chain uses TRBV11-3 with TRBJ1-1; TRBD1 matches 10 bases. This chain's CDR3 is CASSPRETGGTTEAFF. As DNA, the CDR3 is TGTGCCAGCAGCCCCAGAGAGACAGGGGGCACGACTGAAGCTTTCTTT.